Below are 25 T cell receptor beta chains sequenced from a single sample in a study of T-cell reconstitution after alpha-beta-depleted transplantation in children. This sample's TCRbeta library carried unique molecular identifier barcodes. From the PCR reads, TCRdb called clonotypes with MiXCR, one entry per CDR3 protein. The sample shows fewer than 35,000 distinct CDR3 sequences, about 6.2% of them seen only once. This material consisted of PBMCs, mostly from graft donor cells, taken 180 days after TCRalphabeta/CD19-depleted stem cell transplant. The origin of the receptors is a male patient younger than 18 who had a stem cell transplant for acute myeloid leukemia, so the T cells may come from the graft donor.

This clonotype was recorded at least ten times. The CDR3 bases are TGCAGTGCTAGAGATTCGGCCGGGAGTCTGGGTGGCTACACCTTC. Protein product: CSARDSAGSLGGYTF. The genes are TRBV20-1 and TRBJ1-2; no reliable D call. Trimming removed 0 bases at V and 7 bases at J, with 18 bases between. In germline, CDR1 is DFQATT, CDR2 SNEGSKA (reference sequence). The CDR3 contains 15 residues.

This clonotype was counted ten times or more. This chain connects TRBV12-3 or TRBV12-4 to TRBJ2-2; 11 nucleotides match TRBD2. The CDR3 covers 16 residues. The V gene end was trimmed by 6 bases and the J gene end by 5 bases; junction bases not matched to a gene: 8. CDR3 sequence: CASSPGLAGGTGELFF. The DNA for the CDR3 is TGTGCCAGCAGCCCGGGGCTAGCGGGAGGAACCGGGGAGCTGTTTTTT.

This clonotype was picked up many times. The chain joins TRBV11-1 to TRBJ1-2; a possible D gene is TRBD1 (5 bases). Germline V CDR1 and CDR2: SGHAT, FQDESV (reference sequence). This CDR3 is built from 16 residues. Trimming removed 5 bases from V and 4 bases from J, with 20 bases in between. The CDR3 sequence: CASSNRGTSSFYGYTF. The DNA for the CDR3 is TGTGCCAGCAGCAACCGAGGGACCTCTTCTTTCTATGGCTACACCTTC.

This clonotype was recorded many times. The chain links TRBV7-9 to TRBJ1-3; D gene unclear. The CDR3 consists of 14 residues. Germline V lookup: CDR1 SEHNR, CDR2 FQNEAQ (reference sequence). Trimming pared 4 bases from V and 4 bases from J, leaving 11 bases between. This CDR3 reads CASSSTRGGNTIYF. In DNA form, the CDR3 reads TGTGCCAGCAGCTCTACAAGAGGAGGAAACACCATATATTTT. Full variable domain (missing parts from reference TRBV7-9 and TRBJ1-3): DTGVSQNPRHKITKRGQNVTFRCDPISEHNRLYWYRQTLGQGPEFLTYFQNEAQLEKSRLLSDRFSAERPKGSFSTLEIQRTEQGDSAMYLCASSSTRGGNTIYFGEGSWLTVV.

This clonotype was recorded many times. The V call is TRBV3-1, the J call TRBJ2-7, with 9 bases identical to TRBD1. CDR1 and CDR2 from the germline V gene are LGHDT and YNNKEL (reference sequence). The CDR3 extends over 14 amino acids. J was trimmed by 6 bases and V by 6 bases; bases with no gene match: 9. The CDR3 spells CASRHRDRAGEQYF. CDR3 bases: TGTGCCAGCAGGCATCGGGACAGGGCAGGCGAGCAGTACTTC.

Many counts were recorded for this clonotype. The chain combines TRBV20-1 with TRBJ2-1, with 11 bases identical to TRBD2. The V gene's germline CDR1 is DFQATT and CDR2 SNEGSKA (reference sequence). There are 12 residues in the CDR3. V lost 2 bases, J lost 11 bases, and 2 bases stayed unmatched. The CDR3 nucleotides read TGCAGTGCTAGATTAGCGGGAGGGCAGCAGTTCTTC. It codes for CSARLAGGQQFF.

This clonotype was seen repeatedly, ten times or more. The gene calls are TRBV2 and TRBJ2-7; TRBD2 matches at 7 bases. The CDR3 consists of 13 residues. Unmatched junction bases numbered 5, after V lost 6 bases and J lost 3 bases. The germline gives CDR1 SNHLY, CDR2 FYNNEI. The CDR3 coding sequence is TGTGCCAGCAGGACTGGGGGGGGCTACGAGCAGTACTTC. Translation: CASRTGGGYEQYF.

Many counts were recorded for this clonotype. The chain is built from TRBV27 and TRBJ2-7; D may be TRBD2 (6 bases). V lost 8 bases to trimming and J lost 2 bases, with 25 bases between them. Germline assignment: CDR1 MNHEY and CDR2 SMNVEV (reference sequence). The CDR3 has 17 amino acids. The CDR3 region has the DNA TGTGCCAGCCGTGCGTTGGCGGGGTCGAATACCCCCTACGAGCAGTACTTC. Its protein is CASRALAGSNTPYEQYF.

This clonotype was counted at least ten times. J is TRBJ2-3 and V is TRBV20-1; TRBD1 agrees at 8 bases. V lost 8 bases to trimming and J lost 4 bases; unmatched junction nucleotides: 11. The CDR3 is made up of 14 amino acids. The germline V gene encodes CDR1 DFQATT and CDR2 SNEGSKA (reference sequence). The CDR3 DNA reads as TGCAGTACCCAGGACAGGGTTGGGGCAGATACGCAGTATTTT. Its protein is CSTQDRVGADTQYF.

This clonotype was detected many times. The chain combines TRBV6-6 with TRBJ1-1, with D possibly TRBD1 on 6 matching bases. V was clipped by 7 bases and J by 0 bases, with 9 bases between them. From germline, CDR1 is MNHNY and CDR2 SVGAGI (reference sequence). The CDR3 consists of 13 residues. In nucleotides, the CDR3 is TGTGCCAGCATAGGACAGTTGAACACTGAAGCTTTCTTT. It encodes CASIGQLNTEAFF.

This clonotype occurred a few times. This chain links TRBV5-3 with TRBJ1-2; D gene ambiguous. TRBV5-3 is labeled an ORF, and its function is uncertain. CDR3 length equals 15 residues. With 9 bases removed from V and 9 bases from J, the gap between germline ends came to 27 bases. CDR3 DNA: TGTGCCATGGCCCCGGTAGCGGACGCAATCCGCAGCTACACCTTC. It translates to CAMAPVADAIRSYTF.

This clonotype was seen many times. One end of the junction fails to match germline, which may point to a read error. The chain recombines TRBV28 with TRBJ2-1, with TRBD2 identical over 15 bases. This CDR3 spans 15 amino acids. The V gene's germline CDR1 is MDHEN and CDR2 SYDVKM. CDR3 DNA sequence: TGTGCCAGCAGTGCCGGGACTAGCGGGAGGCCAACCGCGGGCTTC. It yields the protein CASSAGTSGRPTAGF.

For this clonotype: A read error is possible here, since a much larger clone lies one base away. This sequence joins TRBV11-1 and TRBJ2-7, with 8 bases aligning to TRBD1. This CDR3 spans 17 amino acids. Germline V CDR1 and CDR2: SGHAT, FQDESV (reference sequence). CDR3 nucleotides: TGTGCCAACAGCACCGACAGGGGTGAAGGGGGCCGCTACGAGCAGTACTTC. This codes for CANSTDRGEGGRYEQYF.

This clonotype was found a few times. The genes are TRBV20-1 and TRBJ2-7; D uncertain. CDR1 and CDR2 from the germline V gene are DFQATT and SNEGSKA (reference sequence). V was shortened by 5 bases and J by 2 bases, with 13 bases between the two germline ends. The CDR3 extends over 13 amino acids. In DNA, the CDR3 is TGCAGTGCTCCGGGTCTCGACCCCTACGAGCAGTACTTC. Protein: CSAPGLDPYEQYF.

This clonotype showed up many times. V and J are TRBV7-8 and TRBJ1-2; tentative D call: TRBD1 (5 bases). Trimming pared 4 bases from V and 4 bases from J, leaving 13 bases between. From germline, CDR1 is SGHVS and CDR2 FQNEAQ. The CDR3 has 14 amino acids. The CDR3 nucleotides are TGTGCCAGCAGCTCCCTGGGGGGAGGCTATGGCTACACCTTC. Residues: CASSSLGGGYGYTF.

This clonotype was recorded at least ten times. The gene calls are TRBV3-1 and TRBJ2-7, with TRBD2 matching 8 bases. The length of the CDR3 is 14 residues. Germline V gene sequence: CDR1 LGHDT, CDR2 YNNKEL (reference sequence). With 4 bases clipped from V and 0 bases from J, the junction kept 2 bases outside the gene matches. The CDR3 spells CASSRAGDSYEQYF. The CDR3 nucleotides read TGTGCCAGCAGCCGAGCGGGAGACTCCTACGAGCAGTACTTC.

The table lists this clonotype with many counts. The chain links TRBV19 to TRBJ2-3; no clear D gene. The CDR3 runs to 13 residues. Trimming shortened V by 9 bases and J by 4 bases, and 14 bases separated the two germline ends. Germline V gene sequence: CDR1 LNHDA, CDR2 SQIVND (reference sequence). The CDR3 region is CASRPTGPDTQYF. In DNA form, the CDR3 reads TGTGCCAGCCGACCGACCGGGCCAGATACGCAGTATTTT.

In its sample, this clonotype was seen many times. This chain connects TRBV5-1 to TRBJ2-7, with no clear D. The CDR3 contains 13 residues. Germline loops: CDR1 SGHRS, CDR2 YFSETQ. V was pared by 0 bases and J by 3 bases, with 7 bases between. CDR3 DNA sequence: TGCGCCAGCAGCTTGGGGGGTAACTACGAGCAGTACTTC. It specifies CASSLGGNYEQYF.

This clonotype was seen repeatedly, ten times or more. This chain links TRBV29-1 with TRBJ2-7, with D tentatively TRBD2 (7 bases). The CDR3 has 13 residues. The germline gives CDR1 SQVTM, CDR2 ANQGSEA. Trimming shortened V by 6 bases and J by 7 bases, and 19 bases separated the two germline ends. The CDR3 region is CSVGGAPGPEQYF. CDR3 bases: TGCAGCGTGGGGGGGGCTCCGGGCCCGGAGCAGTACTTC.

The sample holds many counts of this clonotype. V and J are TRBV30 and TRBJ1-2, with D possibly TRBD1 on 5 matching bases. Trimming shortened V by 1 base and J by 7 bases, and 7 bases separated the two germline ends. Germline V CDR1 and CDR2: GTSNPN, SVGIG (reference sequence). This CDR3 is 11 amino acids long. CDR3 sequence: CAWSGGGGYTF. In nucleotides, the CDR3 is TGTGCCTGGAGTGGGGGGGGTGGCTACACCTTC.

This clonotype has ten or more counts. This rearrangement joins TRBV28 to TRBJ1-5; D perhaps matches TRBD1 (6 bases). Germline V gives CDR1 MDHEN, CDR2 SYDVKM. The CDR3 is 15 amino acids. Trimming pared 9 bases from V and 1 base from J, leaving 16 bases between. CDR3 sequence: CASNGGGWSNQPQHF. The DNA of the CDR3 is TGTGCCAGTAATGGGGGGGGCTGGAGCAATCAGCCCCAGCATTTT.

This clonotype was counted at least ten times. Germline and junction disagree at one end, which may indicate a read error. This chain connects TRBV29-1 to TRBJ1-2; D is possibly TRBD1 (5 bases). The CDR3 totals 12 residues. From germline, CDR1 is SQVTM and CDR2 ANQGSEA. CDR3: CSVTEGFYDYTF. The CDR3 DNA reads TGCAGCGTTACTGAGGGGTTCTATGACTACACCTTC.

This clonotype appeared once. CDR3 in amino acids: CASSYDSYYEQYF. The CDR3 DNA reads TGTGCCAGCAGTTACGACTCTTACTACGAGCAGTACTTC. The gene calls are TRBV6-2 or TRBV6-3 and TRBJ2-7; D is unresolved. The CDR3 has 13 residues. Germline assignment: CDR1 MNHEY and CDR2 SVGEGT. The ends were cut back, 2 bases at V and 3 bases at J, with 8 bases in the middle.

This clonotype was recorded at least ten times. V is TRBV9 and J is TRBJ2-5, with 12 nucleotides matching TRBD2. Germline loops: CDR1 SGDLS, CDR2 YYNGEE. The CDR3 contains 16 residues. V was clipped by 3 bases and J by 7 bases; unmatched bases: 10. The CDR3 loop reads CASSGMTSGGFGTQYF. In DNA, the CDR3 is TGTGCCAGCAGCGGAATGACTAGCGGGGGATTTGGGACCCAGTACTTC.

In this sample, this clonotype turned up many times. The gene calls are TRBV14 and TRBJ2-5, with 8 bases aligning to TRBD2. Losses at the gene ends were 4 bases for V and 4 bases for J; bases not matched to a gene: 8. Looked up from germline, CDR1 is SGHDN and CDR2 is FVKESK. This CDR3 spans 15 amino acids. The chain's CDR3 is CASSPDGGGIETQYF. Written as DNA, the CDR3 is TGTGCCAGCAGCCCCGACGGGGGGGGGATAGAGACCCAGTACTTC.